This TCR beta chain was identified in a study of T cells in women clearing cervical HPV infection. For this clone: The observed sequence ends 3 residues before the CDR3 terminus, with the missing tail filled in from the germline J gene.

With 6 bases clipped from V and 5 bases from J, the junction kept 9 bases outside the gene matches. The CDR3 runs to 16 residues. Germline assignment: CDR1 DFQATT and CDR2 SNEGSKA (reference sequence). The table came from immunoSEQ multiplex PCR; TCRdb's copy has only in-frame clones and leaves some out. The sample table includes around 15,000 clones. The TCR sequence derives from a woman aged 18 to 75 with a cervical HPV16 infection that either progressed to CIN3+ or cleared (not recorded which). This chain uses TRBV20-1 with TRBJ2-5; TRBD2 agrees at 16 bases. Material for sequencing was blood buffy coat. The covered CDR3 bases are TGCAGTGCCACCGGGACTAGCGGGGGGGCTCTGGAGACC. Translated, it gives CSATGTSGGALET. The complete CDR3 reads CSATGTSGGALETQYF.